This record covers a single T cell receptor beta chain. In its sample, this clonotype was seen a few times. Its antigen is still unknown. Relative to the germline gene, one junction end is altered; a read error may explain this. This entry comes from a study of molecular identifiers for immune sequencing clone quantification (dated by TCRdb to 2016 to 2018). With respect to the entire study: In a replicate experiment, RNA from about 20,000 or 100,000 naive CD8 T cells was split into five aliquots, four of which were sequenced. This methods study used CD8 T cells to benchmark TCR RNA copy counting and molecular-identifier clustering-based TCR repertoire sequencing (MIDCIRS). Beyond this particular receptor, the publication reports: When barcode sub-clustering was omitted, TCR diversity was inflated by chimeric consensus sequences, with chimeras reaching as high as 47%. Clones above 20 RNA copies held over 97% of molecules in CMV-specific effector cells but under 1% in naive cells. Spiked-in Jurkat TCR RNA equivalent to a single cell was reported to be detectable even among 750,000 to 1,000,000 naive CD8 T cells. Modeling estimated 3 to 3.5 recovered TCR RNA copies per cell, compared with about 9.8 by digital PCR, which implies roughly 30% capture efficiency. Highly expanded clone sizes could be underestimated if identical TCR molecules share a barcode. Spiked-in Jurkat TCR RNA (around eleven copies' worth), which is not part of the donor repertoire, was contained in the naive libraries.

Receptors were amplified or captured by PCR. Sequencing relied on a NextSeq 500. Bulk TCR libraries were prepared as previously described, using TCR primers listed in Table S5. Total RNA was purified with the Qiagen AllPrep DNA/RNA kit. Reads from multiple sequencing runs of the same library were pooled before analysis. Regarding the original processing steps: Only reads with exact TCR constant sequence were kept, trimmed to 150 nt, and grouped by their 12-nt molecular barcodes. Reads within each barcode group were sub-clustered using a 15% Levenshtein threshold, and quality-weighted consensus sequences were constructed for each RNA molecule. Non-functional sequences were filtered out, along with any lower-count sequence sitting one edit away from another sequence. Based on fitting two negative binomial distributions, any barcode sub-cluster with under 20% of the maximum read count was discarded. TCRdb ran its own pipeline on the public reads, namely fastp trimming at Q25 and MiXCR clone calling, and kept in-frame beta chains. When rows share a CDR3 protein, they turn into one entry using the most common DNA and genes. The V and J calls come from TCRdb's annotation, not from the publication. The sample table contains 490,000 or so distinct CDR3 sequences; only one count was recorded for roughly 26% of them. The top ten clonotypes cover just over 0.75% of the sample.

Libraries of naive CD8 T cells were built from about 21,000 to 970,000 sorted cells, with 10%, 30% or 50% of the purified RNA used. Naive CD8 T cells, defined as CD8+CD4-CCR7+CD45RA+, were FACS-sorted into RLT Plus buffer on a BD FACSAria II. To test detection sensitivity, Jurkat RNA equal to around nine TCR copies was added to samples of about 20,000-1,000,000 naive CD8 T cells. CD8 T cells were enriched using RosetteSep CD8+ T Cell Enrichment Cocktail and Ficoll-Paque, and the enriched cells then underwent ACK red cell lysis. CDR1 and CDR2 are read off the germline V gene as MDHEN and SYDVKM. Measured from the cysteine to the phenylalanine, the CDR3 is 18 residues long. Here the CDR3 DNA is all that survives: 54 bases in frame from base 1.

The V gene is TRBV28 and the J gene is TRBJ2-3, with the D gene tentatively TRBD1 or TRBD2, based on 5 matching bases in each. The receptor was derived from a human donor in good health. Some libraries in this study had Jurkat cell RNA spiked in. The sample taken for sequencing was naive CD8+ T cells from blood, with Jurkat cell RNA spiked in. The cell subset or site label, as the study defines it: FACS-sorted CD8+CD4-CCR7+CD45RA+ naive T cells. The CDR3 amino acid sequence is: CASSPPGPHLASTDAQYF. DNA sequence: TGTGCCAGCAGTCCCCCGGGACCCCATTTAGCTAGCACAGATGCGCAGTATTTT.